Listed below are T cell receptor beta chains from one sample, sequenced in a study of regulatory T cells in long-lasting Graves disease. MiXCR, applied by TCRdb to the multiplex PCR reads, yields one record per CDR3 protein. The table has under 450,000 distinct CDR3 sequences, about 16% seen once. The sample was also linked to a second study, of T cells in Graves' hyperthyroidism and ophthalmopathy.

The specimen comprised peripheral blood mononuclear cells (PBMCs), sampled at new diagnosis, from a patient treated with antithyroid drugs. The receptors come from a woman aged 18-29 years with Graves disease. Each CDR3 is given with its conserved first and last residue. The order of the fields is clone size, V gene, J gene, CDR3 protein. Only some rows state a clone size, as once, few, many or a class for expanded clones.

clone_size: many
v_call: TRBV24-1
j_call: TRBJ1-1
cdr3_aa: CATKEGQSAEAFF

clone_size: many
v_call: TRBV6-2/TRBV6-3
j_call: TRBJ2-2
cdr3_aa: CASSYSSGPGELFF

clone_size: few
v_call: TRBV5-1
j_call: TRBJ1-3
cdr3_aa: CASSLREFGSGNTIYF

clone_size: many
v_call: TRBV20-1
j_call: TRBJ2-7
cdr3_aa: CSAPSGASGYYEQYF

clone_size: -
v_call: TRBV2
j_call: TRBJ1-5
cdr3_aa: CASSHRGNEPQHF

clone_size: many
v_call: TRBV27
j_call: TRBJ2-2
cdr3_aa: CASSATTRLAGANTGELFF

clone_size: many
v_call: TRBV12-3/TRBV12-4
j_call: TRBJ1-2
cdr3_aa: CASSGTGVHGYTF

clone_size: many
v_call: TRBV27
j_call: TRBJ1-2
cdr3_aa: CASSPKVAGNYGYTF

clone_size: many
v_call: TRBV18
j_call: TRBJ1-5
cdr3_aa: CASSPQEKKTQPQHF

clone_size: many
v_call: TRBV6-1
j_call: TRBJ2-1
cdr3_aa: CASTPTGRSYNEQFF

clone_size: many
v_call: TRBV5-1
j_call: TRBJ2-2
cdr3_aa: CASSGHGTSNTGELFF

clone_size: many
v_call: TRBV11-2
j_call: TRBJ2-3
cdr3_aa: CASSSETGADTQYF

clone_size: -
v_call: TRBV11-2
j_call: TRBJ2-7
cdr3_aa: CASSLGLRDRDEYF

clone_size: -
v_call: TRBV28
j_call: TRBJ1-1
cdr3_aa: CASSFPAWSGETEAFF

clone_size: -
v_call: TRBV6-1
j_call: TRBJ1-1
cdr3_aa: CASSDEPGTGDTEAFF

clone_size: many
v_call: TRBV3-1
j_call: TRBJ1-1
cdr3_aa: CASSHSDRNTEAFF

clone_size: many
v_call: TRBV6-2/TRBV6-3
j_call: TRBJ1-5
cdr3_aa: CASSYAGTEFNQPQHF

clone_size: many
v_call: TRBV5-1
j_call: TRBJ2-3
cdr3_aa: CASSLESGSTDTQYF

clone_size: many
v_call: TRBV28
j_call: TRBJ2-5
cdr3_aa: CASSPRDRAIETQYF

clone_size: many
v_call: TRBV7-9
j_call: TRBJ2-1
cdr3_aa: CASSFGGPPNEQFF